A single sample is the source of the 6 T cell receptor beta chains below, sequenced in a study of regulatory T cells in long-lasting Graves disease. TCR beta libraries were built with iRepertoire HTBI primers and Arm-PCR of CDR3 regions. TCRdb reanalysed the multiplex PCR reads using MiXCR and keeps one entry per CDR3 protein. The sample gives roughly 430,000 distinct CDR3 sequences, roughly 15% of which show up once; around 10% is in the top ten. Time point indicated: newly diagnosed GD, antithyroid drugs for less than 3 months. With RNA extracted from PBMCs as input, the TCR library was made. This same sample was also part of a study on T cells in Graves' hyperthyroidism and ophthalmopathy.

Material: peripheral blood mononuclear cells (PBMCs), obtained at new diagnosis, from a patient treated with antithyroid drugs. The receptors originated from a woman aged 25 to 45 with Graves disease.

This clonotype was observed at least ten times. The rearrangement links TRBV6-2 or TRBV6-3 to TRBJ2-7, with D possibly TRBD1 on 6 matching bases. The germline V gene has CDR1 MNHEY and CDR2 SVGEGT. Trimming took off 6 bases at V and 7 bases at J, with 19 bases between the two ends. CDR3 length: 14 residues. The CDR3 nucleotides read TGTGCCAGCAGCCCGATTCAGGGGATGGGGGAGCAGTACTTC. It yields the protein CASSPIQGMGEQYF.

This clonotype was counted at least ten times. The chain links TRBV7-2 to TRBJ2-7, with 14 bases that match TRBD2. With V trimmed by 1 base and J by 6 bases, 5 bases remained unmatched. The CDR3 runs 16 residues. Per germline, CDR1 SGHTA and CDR2 FQGNSA. The CDR3 sequence: CASSLEGTSGSVEQYF. The DNA of the CDR3 is TGTGCCAGCAGCTTAGAGGGGACTAGCGGGAGTGTCGAGCAGTACTTC.

This clonotype was observed a few times. CDR3 amino acids: CASSLSRSTFGYTF. As DNA, the CDR3 is TGTGCCAGCAGTTTATCCCGCTCCACCTTTGGCTACACCTTC. The chain combines TRBV28 with TRBJ1-2; the D is unclear. Germline assignment: CDR1 MDHEN and CDR2 SYDVKM. Trimming shortened V by 1 base and J by 7 bases, and 13 bases separated the two germline ends. CDR3 length: 14 residues.

Notes on this clonotype: A far bigger clonotype differs at one base, so this is likely a read error. This sequence joins TRBV2 and TRBJ1-1; a weak D match, TRBD1 (5 bases). CDR1 is SNHLY and CDR2 is FYNNEI in the germline V gene. The V end was cut by 8 bases, the J end by 4 bases, with 26 bases between. This CDR3 region has 17 residues. The CDR3 DNA reads TGTGCCAGCGGTTTATGGACCCGAGCTCGGGGGAGCACTGAAGCTTTCTTT. Translation gives CASGLWTRARGSTEAFF.

The V call is TRBV27, the J call TRBJ1-2; 8 positions match TRBD1. V was clipped by 5 bases and J by 1 base; unmatched bases: 3. Germline CDR1 is MNHEY and CDR2 is SMNVEV (reference sequence). The CDR3 length is 14 residues. This CDR3 reads CASSPGGVNYGYTF. The DNA of the CDR3 is TGTGCCAGCAGTCCAGGGGGCGTTAACTATGGCTACACCTTC.

This clonotype was seen at least ten times. V and J are TRBV20-1 and TRBJ2-7, with TRBD1 matching over 7 bases. Germline V gives CDR1 DFQATT, CDR2 SNEGSKA (reference sequence). The V and J ends lost 4 bases and 3 bases, in that order; junction bases with no gene match: 3. The CDR3 spans 12 residues. The CDR3 nucleotides are TGCAGTGCTAACCGGGACAGCTACGAGCAGTACTTC. Residues: CSANRDSYEQYF.